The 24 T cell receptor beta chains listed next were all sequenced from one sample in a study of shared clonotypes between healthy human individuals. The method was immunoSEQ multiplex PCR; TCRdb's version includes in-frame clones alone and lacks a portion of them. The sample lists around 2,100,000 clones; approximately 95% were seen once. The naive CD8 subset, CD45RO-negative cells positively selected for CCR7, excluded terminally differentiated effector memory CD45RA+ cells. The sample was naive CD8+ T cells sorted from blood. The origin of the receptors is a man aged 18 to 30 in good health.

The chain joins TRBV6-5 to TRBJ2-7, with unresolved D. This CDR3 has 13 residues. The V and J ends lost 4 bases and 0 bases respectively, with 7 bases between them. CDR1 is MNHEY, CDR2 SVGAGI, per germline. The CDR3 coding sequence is TGTGCCAGCAGTTGGGCGGTCTCCTACGAGCAGTACTTC. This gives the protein CASSWAVSYEQYF.

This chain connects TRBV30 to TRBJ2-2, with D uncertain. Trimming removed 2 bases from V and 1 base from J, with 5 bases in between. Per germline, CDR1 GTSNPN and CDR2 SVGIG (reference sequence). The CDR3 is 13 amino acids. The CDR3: CAWSLGNTGELFF. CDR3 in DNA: TGTGCCTGGAGTCTGGGGAACACCGGGGAGCTGTTTTTT.

The DNA of the CDR3 is TGTGCCAGCAGTGGCGCGGGGGAGGCGGACACTGAAGCTTTCTTT. This codes for CASSGAGEADTEAFF. The J gene is TRBJ1-1, the V gene TRBV28, with D possibly TRBD1 on 5 matching bases. Per germline, CDR1 MDHEN and CDR2 SYDVKM. Trimming took 5 bases from V and 3 from J, leaving 16 bases between them. The length of the CDR3 is 15 residues. The full variable domain, with the rest looked up from reference TRBV28 and TRBJ1-1, is DVKVTQSSRYLVKRTGEKVFLECVQDMDHENMFWYRQDPGLGLRLIYFSYDVKMKEKGDIPEGYSVSREKKERFSLILESASTNQTSMYLCASSGAGEADTEAFFGQGTRLTVV.

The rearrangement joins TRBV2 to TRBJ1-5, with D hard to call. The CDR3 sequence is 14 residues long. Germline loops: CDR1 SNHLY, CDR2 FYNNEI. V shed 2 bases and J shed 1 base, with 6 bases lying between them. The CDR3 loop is CASSEWGSNQPQHF. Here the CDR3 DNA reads TGTGCCAGCAGTGAATGGGGAAGCAATCAGCCCCAGCATTTT. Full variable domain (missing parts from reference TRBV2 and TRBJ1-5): EPEVTQTPSHQVTQMGQEVILRCVPISNHLYFYWYRQILGQKVEFLVSFYNNEISEKSEIFDDQFSVERPDGSNFTLKIRSTKLEDSAMYFCASSEWGSNQPQHFGDGTRLSIL.

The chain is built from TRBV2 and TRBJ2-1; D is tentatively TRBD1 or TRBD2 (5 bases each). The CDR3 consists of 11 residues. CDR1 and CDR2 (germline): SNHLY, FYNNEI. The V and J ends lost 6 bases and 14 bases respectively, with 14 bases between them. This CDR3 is CASSNGTLKFF. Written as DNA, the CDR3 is TGTGCCAGCAGCAACGGGACCCTGAAGTTCTTC.

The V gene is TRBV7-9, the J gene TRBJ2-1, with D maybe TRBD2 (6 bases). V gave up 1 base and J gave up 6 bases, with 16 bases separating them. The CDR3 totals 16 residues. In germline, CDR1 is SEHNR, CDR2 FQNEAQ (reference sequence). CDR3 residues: CASSLGPRGLRNEQFF. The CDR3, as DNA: TGTGCCAGCAGCTTAGGGCCCCGGGGACTGCGCAATGAGCAGTTCTTC.

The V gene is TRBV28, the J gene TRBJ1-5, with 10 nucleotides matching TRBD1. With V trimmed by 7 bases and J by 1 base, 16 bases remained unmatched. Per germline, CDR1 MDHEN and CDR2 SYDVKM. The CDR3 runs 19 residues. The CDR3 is CASNHRDRGHNTSNQPQHF. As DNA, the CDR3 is TGTGCCAGCAACCACCGGGACAGGGGCCATAATACCAGCAATCAGCCCCAGCATTTT. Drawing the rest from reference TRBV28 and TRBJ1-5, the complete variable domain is DVKVTQSSRYLVKRTGEKVFLECVQDMDHENMFWYRQDPGLGLRLIYFSYDVKMKEKGDIPEGYSVSREKKERFSLILESASTNQTSMYLCASNHRDRGHNTSNQPQHFGDGTRLSIL.

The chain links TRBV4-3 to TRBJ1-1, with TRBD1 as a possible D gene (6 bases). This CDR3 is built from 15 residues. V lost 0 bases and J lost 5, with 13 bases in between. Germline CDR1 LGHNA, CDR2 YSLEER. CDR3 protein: CASSQDQGTVTEAFF. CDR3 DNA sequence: TGCGCCAGCAGCCAAGACCAGGGGACGGTGACTGAAGCTTTCTTT.

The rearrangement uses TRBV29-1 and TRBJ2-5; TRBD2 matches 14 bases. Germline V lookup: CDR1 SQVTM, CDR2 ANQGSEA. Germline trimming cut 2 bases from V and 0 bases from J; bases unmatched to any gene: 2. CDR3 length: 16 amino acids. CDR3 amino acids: CSVEPGLAGDQETQYF. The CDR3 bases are TGCAGCGTTGAACCGGGACTAGCGGGAGACCAAGAGACCCAGTACTTC.

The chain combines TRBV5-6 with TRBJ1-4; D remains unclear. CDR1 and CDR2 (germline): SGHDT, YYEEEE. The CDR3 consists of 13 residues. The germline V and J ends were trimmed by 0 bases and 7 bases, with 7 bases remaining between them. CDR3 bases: TGTGCCAGCAGCTTGGCCCGGCTTGAAAAACTGTTTTTT. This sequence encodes CASSLARLEKLFF.

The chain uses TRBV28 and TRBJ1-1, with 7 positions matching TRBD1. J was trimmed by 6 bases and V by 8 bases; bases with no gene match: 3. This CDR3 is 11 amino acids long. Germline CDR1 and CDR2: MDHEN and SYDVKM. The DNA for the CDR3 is TGTGCCAGCGATAGGGGGCCTGAAGCTTTCTTT. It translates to CASDRGPEAFF.

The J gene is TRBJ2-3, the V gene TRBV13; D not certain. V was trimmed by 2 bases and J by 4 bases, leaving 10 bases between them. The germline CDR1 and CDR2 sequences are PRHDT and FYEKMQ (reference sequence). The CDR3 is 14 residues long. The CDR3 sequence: CASSLQNSADTQYF. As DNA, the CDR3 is TGTGCCAGCAGCTTACAGAATTCGGCAGATACGCAGTATTTT. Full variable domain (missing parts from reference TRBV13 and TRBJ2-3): AAGVIQSPRHLIKEKRETATLKCYPIPRHDTVYWYQQGPGQDPQFLISFYEKMQSDKGSIPDRFSAQQFSDYHSELNMSSLELGDSALYFCASSLQNSADTQYFGPGTRLTVL.

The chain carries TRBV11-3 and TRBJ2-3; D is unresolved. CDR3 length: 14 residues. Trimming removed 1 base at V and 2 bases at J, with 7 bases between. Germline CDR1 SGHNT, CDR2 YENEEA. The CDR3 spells CASSLGHLTDTQYF. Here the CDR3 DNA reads TGTGCCAGCAGCTTAGGACACCTCACAGATACGCAGTATTTT.

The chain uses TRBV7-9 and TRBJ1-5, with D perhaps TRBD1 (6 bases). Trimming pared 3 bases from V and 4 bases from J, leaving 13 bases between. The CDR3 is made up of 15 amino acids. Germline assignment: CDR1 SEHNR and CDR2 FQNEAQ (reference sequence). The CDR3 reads CASSFSGADNQPQHF. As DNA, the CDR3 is TGTGCCAGCAGCTTTTCAGGGGCCGATAATCAGCCCCAGCATTTT.

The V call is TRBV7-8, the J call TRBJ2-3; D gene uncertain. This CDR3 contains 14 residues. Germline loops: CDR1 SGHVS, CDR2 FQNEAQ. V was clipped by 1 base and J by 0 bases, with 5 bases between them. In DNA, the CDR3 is TGTGCCAGCAGCTTAGAACAGAGCACAGATACGCAGTATTTT. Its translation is CASSLEQSTDTQYF.

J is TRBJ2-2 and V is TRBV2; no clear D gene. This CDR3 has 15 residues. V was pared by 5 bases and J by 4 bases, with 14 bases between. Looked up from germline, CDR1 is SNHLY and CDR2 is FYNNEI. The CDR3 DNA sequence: TGTGCCAGCAGTAAGCCCACCGGCCTCACCGGGGAGCTGTTTTTT. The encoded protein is CASSKPTGLTGELFF.

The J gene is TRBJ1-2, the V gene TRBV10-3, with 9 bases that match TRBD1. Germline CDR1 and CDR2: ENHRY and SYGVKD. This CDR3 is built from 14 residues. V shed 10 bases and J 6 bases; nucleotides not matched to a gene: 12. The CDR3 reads CATPGGQGQDGYTF. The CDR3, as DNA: TGTGCCACCCCGGGGGGACAGGGTCAGGATGGCTACACCTTC.

DNA for the CDR3: TGTGCCACCAGCGGCGCGGCCGGGGGCACAGATACGCAGTATTTT. Its translation is CATSGAAGGTDTQYF. The chain uses TRBV15 and TRBJ2-3, with a weak D call TRBD2 (5 bases). V lost 5 bases and J lost 1, with 13 bases in between. Germline values: CDR1 LNHNV, CDR2 YYDKDF (reference sequence). The CDR3 totals 15 residues.

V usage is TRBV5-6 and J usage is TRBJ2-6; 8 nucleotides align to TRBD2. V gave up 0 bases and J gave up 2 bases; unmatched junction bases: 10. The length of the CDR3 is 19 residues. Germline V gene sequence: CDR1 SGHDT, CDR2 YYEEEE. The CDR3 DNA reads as TGTGCCAGCAGCTTGGAATTGGCGAGCGGGAGTCCTGGGGCCAACGTCCTGACTTTC. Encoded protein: CASSLELASGSPGANVLTF. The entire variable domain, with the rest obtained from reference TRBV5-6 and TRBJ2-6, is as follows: DAGVTQSPTHLIKTRGQQVTLRCSPKSGHDTVSWYQQALGQGPQFIFQYYEEEERQRGNFPDRFSGHQFPNYSSELNVNALLLGDSALYLCASSLELASGSPGANVLTFGAGSRLTVL.

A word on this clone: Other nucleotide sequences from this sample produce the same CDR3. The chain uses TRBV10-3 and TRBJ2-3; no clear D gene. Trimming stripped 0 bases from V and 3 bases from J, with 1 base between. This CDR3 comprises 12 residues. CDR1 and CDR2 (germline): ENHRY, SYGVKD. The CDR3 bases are TGTGCCATCAGTGAGTCTACAGATACGCAGTATTTT. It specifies CAISESTDTQYF.

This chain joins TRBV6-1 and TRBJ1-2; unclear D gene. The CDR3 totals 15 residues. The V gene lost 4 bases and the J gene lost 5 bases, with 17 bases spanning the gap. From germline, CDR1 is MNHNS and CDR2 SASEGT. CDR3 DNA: TGTGCCAGCAGTGGGGCAGAGGTATGGATTTATGGCTACACCTTC. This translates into CASSGAEVWIYGYTF.

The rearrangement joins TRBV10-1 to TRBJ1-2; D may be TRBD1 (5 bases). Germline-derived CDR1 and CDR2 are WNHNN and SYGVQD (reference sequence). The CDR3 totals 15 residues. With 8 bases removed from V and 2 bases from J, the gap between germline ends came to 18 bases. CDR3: CASFKVDRFNYGYTF. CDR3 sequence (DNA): TGCGCCAGCTTTAAGGTAGACAGATTCAACTATGGCTACACCTTC.

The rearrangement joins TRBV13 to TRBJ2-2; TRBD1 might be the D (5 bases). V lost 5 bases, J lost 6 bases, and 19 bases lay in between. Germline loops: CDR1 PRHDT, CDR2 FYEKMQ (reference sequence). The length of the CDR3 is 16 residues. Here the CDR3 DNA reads TGTGCCAGCAGCCCCGCGGTTGGGGCTCGGCCCGGGGAGCTGTTTTTT. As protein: CASSPAVGARPGELFF.

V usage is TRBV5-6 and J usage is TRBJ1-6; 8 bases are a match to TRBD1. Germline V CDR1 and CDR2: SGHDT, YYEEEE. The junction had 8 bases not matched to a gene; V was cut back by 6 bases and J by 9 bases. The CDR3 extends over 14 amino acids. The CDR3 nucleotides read TGTGCCAGCATGACCGGGACAGGCCTTTCACCCCTCCACTTT. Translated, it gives CASMTGTGLSPLHF.